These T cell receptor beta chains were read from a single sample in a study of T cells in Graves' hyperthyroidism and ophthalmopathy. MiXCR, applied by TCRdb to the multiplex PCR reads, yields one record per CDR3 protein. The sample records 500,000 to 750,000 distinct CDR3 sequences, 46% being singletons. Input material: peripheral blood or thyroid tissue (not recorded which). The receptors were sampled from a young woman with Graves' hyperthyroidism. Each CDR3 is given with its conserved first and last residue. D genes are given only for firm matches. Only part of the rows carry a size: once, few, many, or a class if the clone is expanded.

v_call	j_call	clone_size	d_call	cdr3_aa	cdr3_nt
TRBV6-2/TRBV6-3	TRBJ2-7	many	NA	CASNRDTHSYEQYF	TGTGCCAGCAACCGGGACACACACTCCTACGAGCAGTACTTC
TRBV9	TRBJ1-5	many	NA	CASGGSNQPQHF	TGTGCCAGCGGAGGAAGCAATCAGCCCCAGCATTTT
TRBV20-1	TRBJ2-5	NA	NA	CSARGQSF	TGCAGTGCGAGAGGACAGTCCTTC
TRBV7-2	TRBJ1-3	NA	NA	CASSPKNANTIYF	TGTGCCAGCAGCCCTAAGAACGCGAACACCATATATTTT
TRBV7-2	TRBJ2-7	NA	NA	CASTRDEQHF	TGTGCCAGCACCCGGGACGAGCAGCACTTC
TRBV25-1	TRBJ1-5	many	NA	CASSEGVQPQHF	TGTGCCAGCAGTGAAGGGGTACAGCCCCAGCATTTT
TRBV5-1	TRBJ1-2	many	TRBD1	CASSSRTGGNYGYTF	TGTGCCAGCAGTTCCCGGACAGGGGGGAACTATGGCTACACCTTC
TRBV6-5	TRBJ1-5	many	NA	CASSYTGNQPQHF	TGTGCCAGCAGTTATACGGGGAATCAGCCCCAGCATTTT
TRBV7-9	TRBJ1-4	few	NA	CASSLPSQGLNATNEKLFF	TGTGCCAGCAGCCTCCCGAGTCAGGGCCTTAATGCAACTAATGAAAAACTGTTTTTT
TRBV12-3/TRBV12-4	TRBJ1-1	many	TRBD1	CASNLGQVLNTEAFF	TGTGCCAGCAACCTAGGACAGGTTTTGAACACTGAAGCTTTCTTT
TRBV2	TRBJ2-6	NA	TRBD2	CASSEEGTSGANVLTF	TGTGCCAGCAGTGAAGAAGGGACTAGCGGGGCCAACGTCCTGACTTTC
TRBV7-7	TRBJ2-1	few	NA	CASTWHETSNEQFF	TGTGCTAGCACCTGGCATGAAACCAGTAATGAGCAGTTCTTC
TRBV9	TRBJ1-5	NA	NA	CASSLAGAQPQHF	TGCGCCAGCAGCTTGGCGGGCGCTCAGCCCCAGCATTTT
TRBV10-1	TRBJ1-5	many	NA	CASSFERDGVSHQPQHF	TGCGCCAGCTCCTTCGAACGAGACGGAGTCTCCCATCAGCCCCAGCATTTT
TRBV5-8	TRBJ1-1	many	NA	CASSLVTDPTNTEAFF	TGTGCCAGCAGCTTGGTGACAGACCCCACGAACACTGAAGCTTTCTTT
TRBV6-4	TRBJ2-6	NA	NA	CASRDDLNYGYTGRANVLTF	TGTGCCAGCAGGGACGACCTAAACTATGGCTACACCGGGAGGGCCAACGTCCTGACTTTC
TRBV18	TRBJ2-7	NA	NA	CASSPIRSSYEQYF	TGTGCCAGCTCACCAATCAGGTCGTCCTACGAGCAGTACTTC